Presented here are 15 T cell receptor beta chains from one specimen sequenced in a study of OX40 agonist ivuxolimab in advanced cancers. Repertoires were generated with immunoSEQ multiplex PCR, while TCRdb's copy carries only in-frame clones and drops some. The sample contains around 65,000 clones, approximately 90% of which appear only once. Source: CD4+ or CD8+ T cells sorted from blood, taken in a trial of the OX40 agonist ivuxolimab. All receptors derive from an adult with an advanced solid tumor such as melanoma, head and neck, liver or kidney cancer.

The chain is built from TRBV5-1 and TRBJ2-5; TRBD2 matches 7 bases. With V trimmed by 4 bases and J by 0 bases, 6 bases remained unmatched. The CDR3 has 15 amino acids. Per germline, CDR1 SGHRS and CDR2 YFSETQ. This CDR3 reads CASSPGGGNQETQYF. CDR3 coding DNA: TGCGCCAGCAGCCCGGGGGGTGGCAACCAAGAGACCCAGTACTTC.

This sequence joins TRBV19 and TRBJ2-7; D might be TRBD1 or TRBD2, each matching 5 bases. CDR1 and CDR2 from the germline V gene are LNHDA and SQIVND (reference sequence). CDR3 size: 14 residues. The germline V and J ends were trimmed by 9 bases and 5 bases, with 20 bases remaining between them. This CDR3 is CASGAGTKPDEQYF. CDR3 bases: TGTGCCAGCGGGGCCGGGACCAAACCCGACGAGCAGTACTTC.

The gene calls are TRBV5-1 and TRBJ2-2, with D perhaps TRBD1 or TRBD2 (6 bases each). With 4 bases removed from V and 2 bases from J, the gap between germline ends came to 18 bases. The germline V gene has CDR1 SGHRS and CDR2 YFSETQ. The CDR3 covers 17 residues. CDR3 sequence: CASSLYPGAHNTGELFF. In nucleotides, the CDR3 is TGCGCCAGCAGCCTGTATCCGGGGGCCCATAACACCGGGGAGCTGTTTTTT.

The CDR3 nucleotides are TGTGCTAGTGGTTTGCACGAGCAGTACTTC. It translates to CASGLHEQYF. The chain employs TRBV12-5 and TRBJ2-7; D gene ambiguous. The V end was cut by 2 bases, the J end by 5 bases, with 1 base between. The CDR3 has 10 amino acids. Germline V gene lookup returns CDR1 LGHNT and CDR2 FRNRAP.

The chain combines TRBV4-2 with TRBJ2-3, with D possibly matching TRBD1 (6 bases). V dropped 6 bases and J dropped 5 bases, with 24 bases sitting between them. This CDR3 comprises 17 residues. The germline V gene has CDR1 LGHNA and CDR2 YNFKEQ. In nucleotides, the CDR3 is TGTGCCAGCAGTCCAATCGAGGGGGAGAGAAGAATAGATACGCAGTATTTT. Amino acids: CASSPIEGERRIDTQYF.

The chain has TRBV12-5 and TRBJ2-1; the match to TRBD2 covers 12 bases. CDR1 and CDR2 from the germline V gene are LGHNT and FRNRAP. V shed 4 bases, J shed 4 bases, and the junction held 8 bases outside the gene matches. There are 17 residues in the CDR3. In nucleotides, the CDR3 is TGTGCTAGTGGTTGGAGATCTAGCGGGAGGGTTTACAATGAGCAGTTCTTC. The encoded protein is CASGWRSSGRVYNEQFF.

The J gene is TRBJ2-2, the V gene TRBV12-5; D not resolved. The V and J ends lost 0 bases and 5 bases respectively, with 7 bases between them. This CDR3 contains 14 residues. Germline V gene sequence: CDR1 LGHNT, CDR2 FRNRAP. The CDR3 coding sequence is TGTGCTAGTGGTTTGGTACATCTTACCGGGGAGCTGTTTTTT. Protein product: CASGLVHLTGELFF.

The chain couples TRBV27 to TRBJ2-3, with 16 bases aligning to TRBD2. This CDR3 spans 15 amino acids. Germline CDR1 and CDR2: MNHEY and SMNVEV (reference sequence). V shed 4 bases and J 10 bases; nucleotides not matched to a gene: 5. The CDR3 loop is CASSSGTSGRGPQYF. DNA for the CDR3: TGTGCCAGCAGTTCCGGGACTAGCGGGAGGGGGCCGCAGTATTTT.

V is TRBV4-3 and J is TRBJ2-2; 8 positions agree with TRBD2. This CDR3 contains 19 residues. The trim removed 0 bases at V and 1 base at J, leaving 10 bases unmatched. Germline CDR1 reads LGHNA; CDR2 reads YSLEER. CDR3 sequence reads: CASSQDLGLAGLNTGELFF. As DNA, the CDR3 is TGCGCCAGCAGCCAAGATCTTGGGCTAGCGGGCTTGAACACCGGGGAGCTGTTTTTT.

This chain links TRBV5-1 with TRBJ2-7, with 8 bases identical to TRBD1. V was pared by 2 bases and J by 6 bases, with 10 bases of the junction left unmatched. The CDR3 loop spans 15 amino acids. Germline lookup yields CDR1 SGHRS and CDR2 YFSETQ. The DNA of the CDR3 is TGCGCCAGCAGCTTTATCGGACAGGGCGAGGGCGAGCAGTACTTC. Its protein product is CASSFIGQGEGEQYF.

This chain connects TRBV9 to TRBJ2-7, with D possibly TRBD2 on 6 matching bases. The CDR3 loop spans 15 amino acids. Trimming took off 0 bases at V and 1 base at J, with 11 bases between the two ends. Looked up from germline, CDR1 is SGDLS and CDR2 is YYNGEE. The CDR3 region has the DNA TGTGCCAGCAGCGTAGGGGGCGGGACTTCCTACGAGCAGTACTTC. It specifies CASSVGGGTSYEQYF.

A single count supports this clone. The V gene is TRBV7-2, the J gene TRBJ2-1; D is ambiguous. CDR3 length equals 13 residues. The germline CDR1 and CDR2 sequences are SGHTA and FQGNSA. The V and J ends lost 3 bases and 7 bases respectively, with 10 bases between them. The CDR3 nucleotides are TGTGCCAGCAGCTTTTCCCTGGAGAATGAGCAGTTCTTC. It is translated as CASSFSLENEQFF.

The V and J genes are TRBV21-1 and TRBJ1-5. TRBV21-1 represents a pseudogene. The CDR3 runs to 13 residues. CDR3 DNA sequence: TGTGCCAGCAGCCACCGGGACTGTCAGCCCCAGCATTTT. Protein: CASSHRDCQPQHF.

The rearrangement uses TRBV7-6 and TRBJ2-5; 8 nucleotides line up with TRBD1. V lost 3 bases to trimming and J lost 2 bases; unmatched junction nucleotides: 5. This CDR3 is built from 15 residues. CDR1 and CDR2 (germline): SGHVS, FNYEAQ. This CDR3 reads CASSFRTGTQETQYF. The CDR3 coding sequence is TGTGCCAGCAGCTTTCGGACAGGGACGCAAGAGACCCAGTACTTC.

The chain couples TRBV5-1 to TRBJ2-7; 7 nucleotides align to TRBD1. V gave up 4 bases and J gave up 2 bases; unmatched junction bases: 3. The CDR3 runs to 13 residues. Per the germline V gene, CDR1 is SGHRS and CDR2 is YFSETQ. The CDR3: CASSPGTAYEQYF. The CDR3 DNA sequence: TGCGCCAGCAGCCCCGGGACAGCCTACGAGCAGTACTTC.